Sequencing of this T cell receptor beta chain was carried out in a study of Graves' ophthalmopathy and Graves' hyperthyroidism. Study-level background: Ahead of any treatment, peripheral blood was obtained at the initial diagnosis. General study findings and limits: Blood contained most expanded thyroid clonotypes exceeding 0.001 frequency. A 13-signature model separated ophthalmopathy from stable hyperthyroidism, around 90% sensitivity, 75% to 84% specificity.

Germline lookup yields CDR1 MNHEY and CDR2 SVGEGT. This CDR3 has 15 amino acids. V lost 6 bases, J lost 2 bases, and 13 bases lay in between. Patients were left out if they had other autoimmune diseases, uncontrolled infections, pregnancy or lactation. This clonotype was found a few times. Its antigen is undetermined. TCR beta CDR3 regions were amplified from RNA transcripts. HTBI primers were used in a first-round RT-PCR, which preceded a second-round multiplex PCR. TCRdb used MiXCR to reprocess the multiplex PCR reads, holding one entry per CDR3 protein. The sample includes under 800,000 distinct CDR3 sequences, about a fifth of them seen just once.

The sample consisted of peripheral blood. The TCR was taken from a woman younger than 30 with stable Graves' hyperthyroidism. Some clones in this sample may be carry-over from other donors' samples. The V and J genes are TRBV6-2 or TRBV6-3 and TRBJ2-2; D is perhaps TRBD1 (6 bases). CDR3 DNA sequence: TGTGCCAGCAGGAAATCAGGGGCCAACACCGGGGAGCTGTTTTTT. It encodes CASRKSGANTGELFF.